This T cell receptor (beta chain) was profiled in a study of human T cells and chemical hapten exposure. Study-level background: Slight volume differences across pooled libraries mainly accounted for varying per-sample TCR yields.

Notes on the study in general: With regard to DPC sensitization, TCRs above 1 in 1000 frequency did not change.

Total RNA extraction was carried out from unfractionated whole blood. This clonotype was observed a few times. What it binds is unknown. As the library was built, unique molecular identifiers were attached to individual cDNA molecules. How the authors handled the data: Samples contained a median of roughly 96,000 TCRs, with a range of roughly 20,000 to 750,000. TCRdb ran MiXCR on the reads and lists one entry per CDR3 protein. The V and J calls here are based on TCRdb, not the publication. In the table there are about 120,000 distinct CDR3 sequences, 8.5% of which are singletons. J lost 2 bases, V lost 2 bases, and 6 bases had no gene match. This CDR3 spans 15 amino acids. CDR1 is SGHTA, CDR2 FQGTGA, per germline.

This rearrangement joins TRBV7-3 to TRBJ2-7; the match to TRBD2 covers 7 bases. The TCR originated in a human donor in good health. Some clones in this sample may be carry-over from other donors' samples. The sequencing input was whole blood. CDR3: CASSLHGGGTYEQYF. The CDR3 bases are TGTGCCAGCAGCTTACATGGGGGGGGGACCTACGAGCAGTACTTC.